This is a list of T cell receptor beta chains from one sample in a study of T cells in Graves' hyperthyroidism and ophthalmopathy. MiXCR, applied by TCRdb to the multiplex PCR reads, yields one record per CDR3 protein. The repertoire holds under 350,000 distinct CDR3 sequences, around 23% seen once, with 50% in the top ten. The sequenced material came from blood. The receptors were sampled from a woman between 45 and 65 years old with Graves' hyperthyroidism. Both conserved end residues are part of each CDR3. A D gene is named only where the DNA matches it firmly. Clone size appears in some rows only: once, few, many, or a class for an expanded clone.

V	D	size	J	CDR3	DNA
TRBV20-1	TRBD1	many	TRBJ1-2	CSARDGRGNYGYTF	TGCAGTGCTAGAGATGGCAGGGGGAACTATGGCTACACCTTC
TRBV10-3	.	few	TRBJ1-6	CAIRGQELDNSPLHF	TGTGCCATCAGGGGGCAGGAGCTAGATAATTCACCCCTCCACTTT
TRBV7-9	.	few	TRBJ2-5	CASSLGASRETQYF	TGTGCCAGCAGCTTAGGGGCTAGCCGAGAGACCCAGTACTTC
TRBV3-1	.	many	TRBJ2-2	CASSQGARNTGELFF	TGTGCCAGCAGCCAAGGAGCTAGGAACACCGGGGAGCTGTTTTTT
TRBV7-9	TRBD1	few	TRBJ1-2	CASSPSSRTGCSYGYTF	TGTGCCAGCAGCCCCTCGAGTCGGACAGGGTGTTCCTATGGCTACACCTTC
TRBV29-1	.	.	TRBJ1-5	CSVEDHFPWRARTQPQHF	TGCAGCGTTGAAGATCATTTCCCCTGGAGGGCCAGGACTCAGCCCCAGCATTTT
TRBV14	.	few	TRBJ2-7	CASSQGLRQGGYEQYF	TGTGCCAGCAGCCAAGGGTTGCGTCAGGGAGGCTACGAGCAGTACTTC
TRBV20-1	TRBD2	many	TRBJ2-1	CSARTPGLAYNEQFF	TGCAGTGCTAGAACACCGGGACTAGCGTACAATGAGCAGTTCTTC
TRBV5-6	.	few	TRBJ1-4	CASSLGLGRGEKLFF	TGTGCCAGCAGCTTGGGTTTGGGAAGGGGTGAAAAACTGTTTTTT
TRBV19	TRBD1	.	TRBJ2-7	CASSTPGQTYEQYF	TGTGCCAGTAGTACTCCGGGACAGACCTACGAGCAGTACTTC
TRBV27	.	many	TRBJ2-3	CASSLAARNTQYF	TGTGCCAGCAGTTTAGCCGCCAGGAATACGCAGTATTTT
TRBV6-2/TRBV6-3	.	many	TRBJ1-2	CASSPTENYGYTF	TGTGCCAGCAGCCCTACGGAAAACTATGGCTACACCTTC
TRBV7-9	.	.	TRBJ1-5	CAGSQGAGGNQPQHF	TGTGCCGGCAGCCAGGGCGCCGGAGGCAATCAGCCCCAGCATTTT
TRBV18	.	many	TRBJ1-3	CASSPPGRTADTIYF	TGTGCCAGCTCACCCCCTGGGCGGACGGCTGACACCATATATTTT
TRBV20-1	TRBD2	few	TRBJ2-7	CSARDQGLAGVYEQYF	TGCAGTGCTAGAGATCAGGGGCTAGCGGGGGTCTACGAGCAGTACTTC
TRBV7-3	TRBD2	.	TRBJ2-7	CASSCLLASGRVEQYF	TGTGCCAGCAGCTGCCTTCTAGCTAGCGGGAGGGTTGAGCAGTACTTC
TRBV19	.	many	TRBJ1-6	CASSFRTDNSPLHF	TGTGCCAGTAGTTTCCGGACAGATAATTCACCCCTCCACTTT
TRBV10-3	.	many	TRBJ2-1	CAINRGNPYNEQFF	TGTGCCATCAATCGGGGGAACCCCTACAATGAGCAGTTCTTC